One sample yielded the 19 T cell receptor beta chains listed below, sequenced in a study of shared clonotypes between healthy human individuals. Some clones are missing from TCRdb's copy, which holds only in-frame ones; the method was immunoSEQ multiplex PCR. The sample holds about 820,000 clones; 85% to 95% are singletons and the top ten take less than 25%. Naive CD8 cells, CD45RO-negative and positively selected for CCR7, excluded terminally differentiated effector memory CD45RA+ cells. The specimen was naive CD8+ T cells sorted from blood. These receptors were collected from a man aged 25 to 45 in good health.

The chain combines TRBV28 with TRBJ1-1; no reliable D call. V dropped 8 bases and J dropped 1 base, with 14 bases sitting between them. There are 14 residues in the CDR3. From germline, CDR1 is MDHEN and CDR2 SYDVKM. Here the CDR3 DNA reads TGTGCCAGCTCCTCAGGATGGGGGAACACTGAAGCTTTCTTT. It is translated as CASSSGWGNTEAFF.

The rearrangement joins TRBV25-1 to TRBJ1-1; 9 bases map to TRBD1. Germline trimming cut 7 bases from V and 1 base from J; bases unmatched to any gene: 4. The V gene's germline CDR1 is MGHDK and CDR2 SYGVNS. The CDR3 contains 14 residues. The CDR3 sequence: CASTRDRENTEAFF. Here the CDR3 DNA reads TGTGCCAGCACAAGGGACAGGGAGAACACTGAAGCTTTCTTT.

This CDR3 reads CAIAGTGRNYGYTF. The CDR3 DNA follows: TGTGCCATCGCCGGGACAGGGAGAAACTATGGCTACACCTTC. The chain combines TRBV2 with TRBJ1-2; 9 positions match TRBD1. This CDR3 region has 14 residues. The germline gives CDR1 SNHLY, CDR2 FYNNEI. V was clipped by 10 bases and J by 2 bases; unmatched bases: 8.

On this clone: This sample includes further DNA sequences coding for the same CDR3. The chain combines TRBV7-9 with TRBJ1-1; D remains ambiguous. The germline V gene has CDR1 SEHNR and CDR2 FQNEAQ (reference sequence). CDR3 length: 12 amino acids. Trimming pared 5 bases from V and 5 bases from J, leaving 9 bases between. The CDR3 loop is CASSVSGTEAFF. CDR3 in DNA: TGTGCCAGCAGCGTCTCCGGGACTGAAGCTTTCTTT.

The rearrangement links TRBV4-1 to TRBJ2-1, with D perhaps TRBD1 or TRBD2 (5 bases each). CDR1 is MGHRA and CDR2 is YSYEKL in the germline V gene. CDR3 length: 11 residues. V was trimmed by 4 bases and J by 9 bases, leaving 7 bases between them. CDR3 sequence (DNA): TGCGCCAGCAGCCCCGGGACTGAGCAGTTCTTC. Its translation is CASSPGTEQFF.

The V and J genes are TRBV6-6 and TRBJ2-7, with TRBD1 identical over 7 bases. Germline loops: CDR1 MNHNY, CDR2 SVGAGI (reference sequence). J was trimmed by 6 bases and V by 8 bases; bases with no gene match: 7. This CDR3 is 12 amino acids long. The CDR3 protein is CASRDRGLEQYF. As DNA, the CDR3 is TGTGCCAGCCGGGACAGAGGGCTCGAGCAGTACTTC.

This clone has a handful of counts. This CDR3 is also generated by other DNA sequences in the sample. The genes are TRBV27 and TRBJ2-1; 7 bases are shared with TRBD2. The CDR3 totals 13 residues. After removal of 2 bases from V and 6 bases from J, the junction contained 1 base not matched to a gene. Germline CDR1 reads MNHEY; CDR2 reads SMNVEV (reference sequence). CDR3 amino acids: CASSLAGVNEQFF. In DNA, the CDR3 is TGTGCCAGCAGTTTAGCGGGAGTCAATGAGCAGTTCTTC.

The chain carries TRBV7-9 and TRBJ2-5; possibly TRBD1 for D (6 bases). The germline V and J ends were trimmed by 2 bases and 2 bases, with 15 bases remaining between them. The length of the CDR3 is 16 residues. The germline gives CDR1 SEHNR, CDR2 FQNEAQ (reference sequence). The CDR3 is CASSLSQGQGQETQYF. DNA for the CDR3: TGTGCCAGCAGCTTATCCCAGGGGCAGGGGCAAGAGACCCAGTACTTC.

This chain links TRBV7-9 with TRBJ1-4, with 8 bases identical to TRBD1. After removal of 1 base from V and 6 bases from J, the junction contained 7 bases not matched to a gene. Germline CDR1 reads SEHNR; CDR2 reads FQNEAQ (reference sequence). The CDR3 has 16 residues. The CDR3 reads CASSLETGAPDEKLFF. CDR3 DNA: TGTGCCAGCAGCTTAGAGACAGGGGCCCCGGATGAAAAACTGTTTTTT.

The V and J genes are TRBV6-6 and TRBJ2-1; no clear D gene. Deletions cut 2 bases from V and 10 bases from J, with 9 bases between. The CDR3 runs to 12 residues. Germline loops: CDR1 MNHNY, CDR2 SVGAGI (reference sequence). As DNA, the CDR3 is TGTGCCAGCAGTTACGGAAAAAAAGAGCAGTTCTTC. Translation gives CASSYGKKEQFF.

V is TRBV2 and J is TRBJ2-1; the D is unclear. The CDR3 length is 12 residues. V was pared by 8 bases and J by 0 bases, with 5 bases between. Per germline, CDR1 SNHLY and CDR2 FYNNEI. CDR3 protein: CASSISYNEQFF. CDR3 coding DNA: TGTGCCAGCTCTATCTCCTACAATGAGCAGTTCTTC.

Points on this clone: Distinct nucleotide sequences in the sample also encode this CDR3. The V and J genes are TRBV29-1 and TRBJ2-1; a possible D gene is TRBD1 (5 bases). The germline gives CDR1 SQVTM, CDR2 ANQGSEA. Trimming pared 3 bases from V and 6 bases from J, leaving 12 bases between. This CDR3 region has 13 residues. DNA for the CDR3: TGCAGCGTTGAGGGGCGCCGGGCCAATGAGCAGTTCTTC. It is translated as CSVEGRRANEQFF.

The V gene is TRBV27, the J gene TRBJ2-7; 9 bases align to TRBD2. The CDR3 consists of 16 residues. Germline V lookup: CDR1 MNHEY, CDR2 SMNVEV (reference sequence). J gave up 4 bases and V 6 bases, and 13 bases lay outside the gene matches. The CDR3 DNA follows: TGTGCCAGCAGCCCGCCGTATGGTAGCGGGAGTTACGAGCAGTACTTC. Translated, it gives CASSPPYGSGSYEQYF.

The rearrangement links TRBV5-6 to TRBJ1-2; 10 bases align to TRBD1. Germline-derived CDR1 and CDR2 are SGHDT and YYEEEE. CDR3 length: 16 amino acids. Germline trimming cut 0 bases from V and 4 bases from J; bases unmatched to any gene: 6. In nucleotides, the CDR3 is TGTGCCAGCAGCTTGGCTGGACAGGGGGTTGCCTATGGCTACACCTTC. It yields the protein CASSLAGQGVAYGYTF.

The chain recombines TRBV5-6 with TRBJ1-1; D not resolved. Trimming cost V 4 bases and J 3 bases, with 16 bases left between them. Germline-derived CDR1 and CDR2 are SGHDT and YYEEEE. The CDR3 extends over 15 amino acids. The CDR3 reads CASSLPTDWDTEAFF. DNA of the CDR3: TGTGCCAGCAGCCTTCCGACGGACTGGGACACTGAAGCTTTCTTT.

The chain couples TRBV4-3 to TRBJ2-7; D is perhaps TRBD1 or TRBD2 (5 bases each). CDR3 length equals 15 residues. The V gene lost 0 bases and the J gene lost 3 bases, with 12 bases spanning the gap. Germline CDR1 and CDR2: LGHNA and YSLEER. CDR3 nucleotide sequence: TGCGCCAGCAGCCAAGATTGGGGGATGGGCTACGAGCAGTACTTC. Protein sequence: CASSQDWGMGYEQYF.

The chain carries TRBV27 and TRBJ2-7; D call uncertain. The CDR3 sequence is 13 residues long. V was cut by 0 bases and J by 4 bases, with 7 bases left in between. CDR1 and CDR2 from the germline V gene are MNHEY and SMNVEV (reference sequence). The CDR3 coding sequence is TGTGCCAGCAGTTTATCGCGCTGGTACGAGCAGTACTTC. Protein: CASSLSRWYEQYF.

The chain carries TRBV5-6 and TRBJ1-5, with D tentatively TRBD1 (5 bases). CDR1 is SGHDT and CDR2 is YYEEEE in the germline V gene. The CDR3 is made up of 14 amino acids. V lost 0 bases to trimming and J lost 7 bases, with 11 bases between them. The CDR3: CASSLGQTDQPQHF. CDR3 nucleotides: TGTGCCAGCAGCTTGGGACAGACGGACCAGCCCCAGCATTTT.

The gene calls are TRBV5-4 and TRBJ2-7, with a weak D call TRBD1 (6 bases). Deletions cut 4 bases from V and 0 bases from J, with 11 bases between. The CDR3 contains 14 residues. CDR1 is SGHNT, CDR2 YYREEE, per germline (reference sequence). The DNA of the CDR3 is TGTGCCAGCAGCACGACAGGTAACTCCTACGAGCAGTACTTC. It yields the protein CASSTTGNSYEQYF.